The 2 T cell receptor beta chains presented below share a single source sample, sequenced in a study of shared clonotypes between healthy human individuals. TCRdb's copy holds only in-frame clones and misses some; the assay was immunoSEQ multiplex PCR. The sample has approximately 530,000 clones, roughly 95% seen once. Source material: naive CD4+ T cells sorted from blood. Subset here: CD45RA+ positively selected. These receptors originate from a woman under 40 in good health.

V usage is TRBV5-1 and J usage is TRBJ2-2; 7 bases align to TRBD2. The length of the CDR3 is 14 residues. Germline V gene data show CDR1 as SGHRS and CDR2 as YFSETQ. Unmatched junction bases numbered 8, after V lost 9 bases and J lost 3 bases. CDR3 residues: CATTITSDTGELFF. The CDR3 coding sequence is TGCGCCACTACCATAACTAGCGACACCGGGGAGCTGTTTTTT.

V gene TRBV30 combines with J gene TRBJ2-1, with TRBD2 identical over 11 bases. Germline values: CDR1 GTSNPN, CDR2 SVGIG (reference sequence). CDR3 size: 15 residues. V shed 4 bases, J shed 4 bases, and the junction held 6 bases outside the gene matches. The CDR3 nucleotides read TGTGCCTGGAAGATAGCGGGAGGGAAGTACAATGAGCAGTTCTTC. This gives the protein CAWKIAGGKYNEQFF.